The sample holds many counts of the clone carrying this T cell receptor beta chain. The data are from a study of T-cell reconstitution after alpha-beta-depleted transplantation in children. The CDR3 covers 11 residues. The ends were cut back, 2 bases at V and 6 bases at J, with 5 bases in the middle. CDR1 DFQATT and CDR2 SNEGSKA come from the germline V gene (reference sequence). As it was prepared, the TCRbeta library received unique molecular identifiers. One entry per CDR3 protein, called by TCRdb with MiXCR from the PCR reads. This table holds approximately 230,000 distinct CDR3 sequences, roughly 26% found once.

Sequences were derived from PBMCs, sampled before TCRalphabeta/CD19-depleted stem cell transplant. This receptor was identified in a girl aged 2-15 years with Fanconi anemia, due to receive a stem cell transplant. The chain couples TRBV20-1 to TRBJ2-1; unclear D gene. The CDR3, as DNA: TGCAGTGCTAGAAGTCGCAATGAGCAGTTCTTC. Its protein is CSARSRNEQFF.